The clone carrying this T cell receptor beta chain has a count of ten or more. Each ophthalmopathy patient scored at least 3 on the Clinical Activity Score and at least 4 on NOSPECS grade, with duration under 3 months. The PBMCs studied were ones that came from approximately 9.9 ml fresh peripheral blood. Looked up from germline, CDR1 is SNHLY and CDR2 is FYNNEI. The V end was cut by 4 bases, the J end by 4 bases, with 13 bases between. The CDR3 spans 14 residues. Regions amplified from RNA transcripts were the TCR beta CDR3 regions. Researchers ran a first-round RT-PCR on the TCR CDR3 using the HTBI primer set. Using its own MiXCR run on the multiplex PCR reads, TCRdb lists one record per CDR3 protein. Of 640,000 or so distinct CDR3 sequences listed, approximately 15% are singletons. The data were taken from a study of T cells in Graves' hyperthyroidism and ophthalmopathy.

V is TRBV2 and J is TRBJ1-1; D is unresolved. Sequencing used blood. The TCR sequence derives from a woman in her late teens or twenties with Graves' ophthalmopathy. DNA of the CDR3: TGTGCCAGCAGTGGCATCGTGATGGGCACTGAAGCTTTCTTT. This translates into CASSGIVMGTEAFF.